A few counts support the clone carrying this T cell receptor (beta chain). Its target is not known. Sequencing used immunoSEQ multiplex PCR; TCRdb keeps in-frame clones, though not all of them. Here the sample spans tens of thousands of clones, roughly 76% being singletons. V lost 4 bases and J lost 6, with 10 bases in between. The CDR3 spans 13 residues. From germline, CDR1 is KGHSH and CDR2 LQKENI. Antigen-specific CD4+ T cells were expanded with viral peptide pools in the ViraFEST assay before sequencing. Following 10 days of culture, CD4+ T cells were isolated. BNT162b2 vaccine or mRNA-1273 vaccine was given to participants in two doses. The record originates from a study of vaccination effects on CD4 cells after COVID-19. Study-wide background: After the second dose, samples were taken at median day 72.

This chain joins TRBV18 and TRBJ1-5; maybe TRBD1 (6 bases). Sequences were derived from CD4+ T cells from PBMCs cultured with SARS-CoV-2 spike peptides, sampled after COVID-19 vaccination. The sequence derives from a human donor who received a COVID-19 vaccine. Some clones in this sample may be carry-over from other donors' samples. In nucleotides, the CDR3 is TGTGCCAGCTCACTCACAGGGTCTCAGCCCCAGCATTTT. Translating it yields CASSLTGSQPQHF.